This record looks at one T cell receptor beta chain sequence and its context. What it binds is unknown. V lost 6 bases and J lost 4; bases outside the gene matches: 8. CDR1 and CDR2 from the germline V gene are DFQATT and SNEGSKA (reference sequence). The CDR3 totals 14 residues. Template switching by 5'RACE produced TCR cDNA, adding a universal primer site and UMIs. TCRdb reprocessed the 5' RACE reads with MiXCR, giving one entry per CDR3 protein. The sample carries approximately 330,000 distinct CDR3 sequences, over 3.5% recorded once. This sample is drawn from a study of T cells after yellow fever vaccination. Study background: Libraries from low-cell-number fractions were prepared with the SMART-Seq v4 Ultra Low Input RNA kit. Study outcomes and limitations: Weaker, the secondary response peaked sooner, at day 5 versus 15. Reappearing after the booster were most of the clones from primary vaccination (around 96% CD4, about 87% CD8).

This specimen was PBMCs, taken 5 days after the yellow fever booster vaccination. The rearrangement links TRBV20-1 to TRBJ1-1; 10 bases agree with TRBD1. The sequence came from a man aged 18 to 30 who received the YFV17D yellow fever vaccine. The DNA for the CDR3 is TGCAGTGCAAGAATCCGGACAGGGGGCACTGAAGCTTTCTTT. Translation gives CSARIRTGGTEAFF.